These T cell receptor beta chains were read from a single sample in a study of response to subunit inactivated influenza vaccine. One entry per CDR3 protein, called by TCRdb with MiXCR from the RT-PCR reads. The repertoire has about 520,000 distinct CDR3 sequences, roughly 7.6% of them found once; the top ten carry around 13%. Sequencing was performed on PBMCs from blood, taken 23 to 25 months after vaccination. These receptors were collected from a man between 50 and 69 years old who received an inactivated influenza vaccine. The CDR3 runs from the conserved cysteine through the conserved F or W. D genes are given only for firm matches. A clone size is listed for some rows: how often the clone was seen (once, few, many), or a class if it is expanded.

D gene	clone size	V gene	J gene	CDR3 DNA	CDR3 protein
TRBD1	many	TRBV7-8	TRBJ2-7	TGTGCCAGCAGCTTAGCCGGATTTGGGACAGGGGTCTCCTACGAGCAGTACTTC	CASSLAGFGTGVSYEQYF
NA	NA	TRBV21-1	TRBJ2-2	TGTGCCAGCAGCAGATCACTATGCTCACGCACCGGGGAGCTGTTTTTT	CASSRSLCSRTGELFF
TRBD2	many	TRBV3-1	TRBJ2-7	TGTGCCAGCAGCCAAGCCGGGGGACTAGCCTACGAGCAGTACTTC	CASSQAGGLAYEQYF
TRBD1	NA	TRBV7-9	TRBJ2-2	TGTGCCAGCAGCTTTACCGCAGGGGGCATCGGGACCGGGGAGCTGTTTTTT	CASSFTAGGIGTGELFF
TRBD1	few	TRBV6-5	TRBJ2-1	TGTGCCAGCAGTTACCTCGGGCGGGGACAGGCAGGTTACAATGAGCAGTTCTTC	CASSYLGRGQAGYNEQFF
NA	few	TRBV13	TRBJ2-4	TGTGCCAGCAGCAAATCCAGCGGTGTAGCCAAAAACATTCAGTACTTC	CASSKSSGVAKNIQYF
NA	NA	TRBV20-1	TRBJ1-2	TGCAGTGCTAGAGATCTCCTCACCTTC	CSARDLLTF
NA	many	TRBV10-1	TRBJ2-3	TGCGCCAGCAGTGCGACCCAGAGCACAGATACGCAGTATTTT	CASSATQSTDTQYF
NA	few	TRBV20-1	TRBJ2-1	TGCAGTGCTAGAGAGCAGGGAAGGAATGAGCAGTTCTTC	CSAREQGRNEQFF
TRBD1	NA	TRBV9	TRBJ2-1	TGTGCCAGCAGCGCCGCGACAGGGGGCTATTACAATGAGCAGTTCTTC	CASSAATGGYYNEQFF
NA	NA	TRBV7-8	TRBJ2-5	TGTGCCAGCAGCTCCAGGTCCGTACCACAAGAGACCCAGTACTTC	CASSSRSVPQETQYF
TRBD2	NA	TRBV29-1	TRBJ2-7	TGCAGCGTTAGCGGGACGGTAACCTACGAGCAGTACTTC	CSVSGTVTYEQYF
TRBD1	many	TRBV29-1	TRBJ2-7	TGCAGCGTTGAGTCCGGGACAGGGACCGAGCAGTACTTC	CSVESGTGTEQYF
TRBD1	few	TRBV5-1	TRBJ1-3	TGCGCCAGCAGCTTAGGGGGCTCAACTGGAAACACCATATATTTT	CASSLGGSTGNTIYF
TRBD1	NA	TRBV6-2/TRBV6-3	TRBJ2-2	TGTGCCAGCAACAGGGGGCAAGCCGGGGAGCTGTTTTTT	CASNRGQAGELFF
NA	NA	TRBV20-1	TRBJ1-4	TGCAGTGCTAAGTATGAAAAACTGTTTTTT	CSAKYEKLFF
TRBD1	many	TRBV28	TRBJ2-1	TGTGCCAGCAGCGAGCTGGGACAGGGGTCCTACAATGAGCAGTTCTTC	CASSELGQGSYNEQFF
NA	NA	TRBV5-1	TRBJ1-4	TGCGCCAGCAGCACAACCGGGACCCCGGGTGAAAAACTGTTTTTT	CASSTTGTPGEKLFF
NA	many	TRBV5-1	TRBJ2-1	TGCGCCAGCAGCCTTGGGTCTGAGGGTGAGCAGTTCTTC	CASSLGSEGEQFF
NA	few	TRBV7-2	TRBJ2-7	TGTGCCAGCAGCCAAAGGAACGGGGCCCCCTACGAGCAGTACTTC	CASSQRNGAPYEQYF
NA	few	TRBV29-1	TRBJ1-1	TGCAGCGTTTTTCACCCAGGGAGCACTGAAGCTTTCTTT	CSVFHPGSTEAFF
NA	many	TRBV15	TRBJ2-2	TGTGCCACCAGCAGAGGGTTGGGCGGGGAGCTGTTTTTT	CATSRGLGGELFF
NA	many	TRBV7-9	TRBJ2-5	TGTGCCAGCAGTCGTAGCGACCAAGAGACCCAGTACTTC	CASSRSDQETQYF
TRBD1	many	TRBV6-5	TRBJ2-5	TGTGCCAGCAGTTATGACAGGGGGAAGACCCAGTACTTC	CASSYDRGKTQYF
NA	many	TRBV6-1	TRBJ1-5	TGTGCCAGCAGTGACAGGGCTAATCAGCCCCAGCATTTT	CASSDRANQPQHF
TRBD1	NA	TRBV5-5	TRBJ2-1	TGTGCCAGCAGCTCTAAACAGGGGTGGGTCGGTGAGCAGTTCTTC	CASSSKQGWVGEQFF
NA	NA	TRBV30	TRBJ1-3	TGTGCCTGGAGTTGGGCCGCTGGAAACACCATATATTTT	CAWSWAAGNTIYF
NA	many	TRBV28	TRBJ1-1	TGTGCCAGCAGTTCGCTCCGGACAGCCTTCTTT	CASSSLRTAFF
TRBD1	NA	TRBV15	TRBJ2-2	TGTGCCACCAGCAGGACAGGGCGGGACACCGGGGAGCTGTTTTTT	CATSRTGRDTGELFF
TRBD2	many	TRBV5-1	TRBJ2-3	TGTGCCAGCAGCTTAGGCCCGGGAGGGAGCACAGATACGCAGTATTTT	CASSLGPGGSTDTQYF
TRBD2	NA	TRBV30	TRBJ2-3	TGTGCCTGGAGTAGAGGGCGGGGGACAGATACGCAGTATTTT	CAWSRGRGTDTQYF
NA	NA	TRBV7-9	TRBJ1-2	TGTGCCAGCAGCTTAGAGGACAGAGACTTCTATGGCTACACCTTC	CASSLEDRDFYGYTF
TRBD1	few	TRBV6-2/TRBV6-3	TRBJ1-2	TGTGCCAGCAGAGAGGAGGACAGGTCCATCTATGGCTACACCTTC	CASREEDRSIYGYTF
NA	few	TRBV12-3/TRBV12-4	TRBJ2-7	TGTGCCAGCAGTATCCGGGACACAGCCTACGAGCAGTACTTC	CASSIRDTAYEQYF
TRBD2	NA	TRBV2	TRBJ2-1	TGTGCCAGCACTATGGGGACTAGGAATGAGCAGTTCTTC	CASTMGTRNEQFF
NA	few	TRBV6-5	TRBJ2-2	TGTGCCAGCAGTTACTACCCCGAGCATGCAGGGGCCGGGGAGCTGTTTTTT	CASSYYPEHAGAGELFF
TRBD1	many	TRBV28	TRBJ2-3	TGTGCCAGCAGTTCCGGGACAGGGCGCACAGATACGCAGTATTTT	CASSSGTGRTDTQYF
TRBD2	many	TRBV12-3/TRBV12-4	TRBJ2-3	TGTGCCAGCAGTTTATTGCTAGCGGGAGGACGGACAGATACGCAGTATTTT	CASSLLLAGGRTDTQYF
NA	few	TRBV3-1	TRBJ1-4	TGTGCCAGCAGCCCTGGTCATTTCCAAAATGAAAAACTGTTTTTT	CASSPGHFQNEKLFF
TRBD2	NA	TRBV29-1	TRBJ2-7	TGCAGCGCTGAGTTAGCGGGATTCGTCTACTTC	CSAELAGFVYF
TRBD1	few	TRBV7-9	TRBJ1-2	TGTGCCAGCAGTTATACCGGGACAGGGATCTTC	CASSYTGTGIF
NA	few	TRBV15	TRBJ1-2	TGTGCCACCAGCAGAGACAGGGGAACAGGCTATGGCTACACCTTC	CATSRDRGTGYGYTF
NA	many	TRBV5-1	TRBJ2-1	TGCGCCAGCAGCTTTCACAAAAAGTCTCTCGCCAACAATGAGCAGTTCTTC	CASSFHKKSLANNEQFF
TRBD2	many	TRBV12-3/TRBV12-4	TRBJ2-1	TGTGCCAGCAGTTTCGGACTAGCGGGGACCTACAATGAGCAGTTCTTC	CASSFGLAGTYNEQFF
TRBD2	few	TRBV20-1	TRBJ2-1	TGCAGTGCTAGAGATCCGGCGGGGGATATCTACAATGAGCAGTTCTTC	CSARDPAGDIYNEQFF
TRBD1	few	TRBV24-1	TRBJ2-6	TGTGCCACCAGTGACACCAAACTGACAGGGTCTAACTCTGGGGCCAACGTCCTGACTTTC	CATSDTKLTGSNSGANVLTF